This T cell receptor (beta chain) is drawn from a study of blood T cell repertoires in COVID-19. CDR1 is GTSNPN and CDR2 is SVGIG in the germline V gene (reference sequence). V was pared by 4 bases and J by 4 bases, with 7 bases between. The CDR3 covers 11 residues. In the source study's methods: Nucleated cell counts were estimated from reference gene primer amplification. Sequencing used immunoSEQ multiplex PCR; TCRdb keeps in-frame clones, though not all of them. The V and J calls and clone size were taken over from that table, and D and trimming were inferred from the DNA. This table holds 200,000 or so clones, 75% to 90% found once. All enrollees were about 18 to 90 years old and from approximately 25 US areas. The study assigned cohorts using participant-reported clinical history.

The V call is TRBV30, the J call TRBJ1-1; D not certain. The TCR comes from a woman aged 18 to 35 in a cohort exposed to, infected with or recovered from COVID-19 (not recorded which). The sequencing sample was made of PBMCs or T cells enriched from blood (not recorded which). The CDR3 DNA reads TGTGCCTGGATTCGGGTCACTGAAGCTTTCTTT. It translates to CAWIRVTEAFF.